This TCR beta chain was captured by sequencing in a study of T-cell memory formation after mild COVID-19. TCRdb analysed the 5' RACE reads with MiXCR anew, one entry per CDR3 protein. The sample contains more than 300,000 distinct CDR3 sequences, roughly an eighth of which appear only once. This CDR3 is built from 18 residues. V was trimmed by 1 base and J by 0 bases, leaving 16 bases between them. The germline gives CDR1 MGHRA, CDR2 YSYEKL. This clonotype appeared a few times. J is TRBJ2-1 and V is TRBV4-1, with D possibly TRBD2 on 6 matching bases. This receptor was identified in a man between 18 and 35 years old who had mild COVID-19 (a few samples of this study predate the infection). Cell type and time point are not known. The sequencing input was PBMCs or a T cell subset sorted from them (not recorded which). CDR3 sequence reads: CASSQANLVGSSYNEQFF. The CDR3 DNA sequence: TGCGCCAGCAGCCAAGCCAATCTGGTCGGGAGCTCCTACAATGAGCAGTTCTTC.